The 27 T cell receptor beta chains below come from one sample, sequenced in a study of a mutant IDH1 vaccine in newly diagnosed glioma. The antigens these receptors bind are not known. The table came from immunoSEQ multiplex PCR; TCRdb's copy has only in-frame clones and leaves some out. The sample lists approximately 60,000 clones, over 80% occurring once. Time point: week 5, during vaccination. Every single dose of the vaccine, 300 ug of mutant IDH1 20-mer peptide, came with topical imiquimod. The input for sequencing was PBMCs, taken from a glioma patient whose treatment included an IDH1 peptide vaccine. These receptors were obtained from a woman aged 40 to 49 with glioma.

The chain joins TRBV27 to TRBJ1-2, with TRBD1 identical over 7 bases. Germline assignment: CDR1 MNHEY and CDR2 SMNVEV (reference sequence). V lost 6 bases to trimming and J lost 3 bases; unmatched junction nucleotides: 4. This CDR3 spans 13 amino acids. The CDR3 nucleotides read TGTGCCAGCAGACTTACAGGGGACTATGGCTACACCTTC. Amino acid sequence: CASRLTGDYGYTF.

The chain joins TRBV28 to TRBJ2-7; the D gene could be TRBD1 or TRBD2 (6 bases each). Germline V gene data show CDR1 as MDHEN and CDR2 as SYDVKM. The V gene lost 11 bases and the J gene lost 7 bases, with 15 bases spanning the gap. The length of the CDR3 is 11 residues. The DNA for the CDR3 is TGTGCCCTAAAGGGGGGAAGTGAGCAGTACTTC. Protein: CALKGGSEQYF.

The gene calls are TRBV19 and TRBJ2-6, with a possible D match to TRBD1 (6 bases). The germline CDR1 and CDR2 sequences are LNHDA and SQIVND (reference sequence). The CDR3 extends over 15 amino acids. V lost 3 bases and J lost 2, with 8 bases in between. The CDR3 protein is CASSIHRAGANVLTF. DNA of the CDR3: TGTGCCAGTAGTATCCACAGGGCTGGGGCCAACGTCCTGACTTTC.

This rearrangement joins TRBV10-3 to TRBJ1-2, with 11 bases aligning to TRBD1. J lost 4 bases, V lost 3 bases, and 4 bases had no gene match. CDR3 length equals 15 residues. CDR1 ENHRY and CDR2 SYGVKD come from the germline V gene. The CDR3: CAISDGGQGAYGYTF. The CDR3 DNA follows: TGTGCCATCAGTGATGGTGGACAGGGGGCCTATGGCTACACCTTC.

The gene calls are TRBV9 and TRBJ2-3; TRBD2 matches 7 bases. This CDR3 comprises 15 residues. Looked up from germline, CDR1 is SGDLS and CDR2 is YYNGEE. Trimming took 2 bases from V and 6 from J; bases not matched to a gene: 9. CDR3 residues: CASSVSLAVGDTQYF. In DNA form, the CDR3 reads TGTGCCAGCAGCGTTTCCCTAGCGGTGGGGGATACGCAGTATTTT.

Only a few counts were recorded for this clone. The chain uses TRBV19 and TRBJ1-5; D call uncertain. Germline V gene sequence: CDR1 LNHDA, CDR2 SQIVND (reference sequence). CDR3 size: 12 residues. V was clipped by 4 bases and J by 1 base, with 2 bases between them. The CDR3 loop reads CASSRSNQPQHF. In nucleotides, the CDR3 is TGTGCCAGTAGTAGGAGCAATCAGCCCCAGCATTTT.

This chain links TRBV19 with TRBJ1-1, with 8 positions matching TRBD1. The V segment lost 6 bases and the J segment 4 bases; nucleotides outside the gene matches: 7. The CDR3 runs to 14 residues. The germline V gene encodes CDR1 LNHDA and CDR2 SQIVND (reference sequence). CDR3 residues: CASSRTGRATEAFF. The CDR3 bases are TGTGCCAGTAGCCGGACAGGGAGGGCCACTGAAGCTTTCTTT.

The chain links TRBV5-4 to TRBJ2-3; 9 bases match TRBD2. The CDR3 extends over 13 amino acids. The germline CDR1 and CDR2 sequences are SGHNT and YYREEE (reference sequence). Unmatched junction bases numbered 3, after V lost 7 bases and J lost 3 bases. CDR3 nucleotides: TGTGCCAGCCGCGGGGGGGGAACAGATACGCAGTATTTT. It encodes CASRGGGTDTQYF.

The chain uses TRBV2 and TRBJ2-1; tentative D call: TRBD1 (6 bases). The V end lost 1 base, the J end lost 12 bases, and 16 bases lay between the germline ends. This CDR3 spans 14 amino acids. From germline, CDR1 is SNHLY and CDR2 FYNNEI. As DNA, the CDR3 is TGTGCCAGCAGTGAAGGGACAGCTTCCCCCTGGCAGTTCTTC. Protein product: CASSEGTASPWQFF.

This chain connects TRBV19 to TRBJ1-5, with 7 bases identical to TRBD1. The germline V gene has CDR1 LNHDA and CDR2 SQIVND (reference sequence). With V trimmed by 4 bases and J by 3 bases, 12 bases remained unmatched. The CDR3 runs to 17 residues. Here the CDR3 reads CASSSLGAGQFNQPQHF. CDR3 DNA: TGTGCCAGTAGTAGCCTTGGAGCGGGACAGTTCAATCAGCCCCAGCATTTT. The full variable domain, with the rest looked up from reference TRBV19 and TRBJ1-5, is DGGITQSPKYLFRKEGQNVTLSCEQNLNHDAMYWYRQDPGQGLRLIYYSQIVNDFQKGDIAEGYSVSREKKESFPLTVTSAQKNPTAFYLCASSSLGAGQFNQPQHFGDGTRLSIL.

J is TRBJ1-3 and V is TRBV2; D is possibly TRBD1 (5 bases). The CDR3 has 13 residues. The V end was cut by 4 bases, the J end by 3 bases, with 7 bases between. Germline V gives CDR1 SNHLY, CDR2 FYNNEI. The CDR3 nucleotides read TGTGCCAGCAGTGGGGACGGTGGAAACACCATATATTTT. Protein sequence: CASSGDGGNTIYF.

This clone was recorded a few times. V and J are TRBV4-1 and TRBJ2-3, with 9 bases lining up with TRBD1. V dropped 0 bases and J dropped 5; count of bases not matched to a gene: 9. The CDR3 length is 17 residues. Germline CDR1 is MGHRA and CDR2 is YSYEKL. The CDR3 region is CASSQDSPGQGRDTQYF. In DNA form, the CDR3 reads TGCGCCAGCAGCCAAGATAGCCCCGGACAGGGGCGAGATACGCAGTATTTT.

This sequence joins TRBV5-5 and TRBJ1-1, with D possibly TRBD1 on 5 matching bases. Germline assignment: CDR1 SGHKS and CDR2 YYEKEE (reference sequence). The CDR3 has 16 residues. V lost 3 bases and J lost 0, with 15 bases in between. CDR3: CASSSTYGTVNTEAFF. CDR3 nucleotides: TGTGCCAGCAGCTCGACCTACGGGACGGTGAACACTGAAGCTTTCTTT.

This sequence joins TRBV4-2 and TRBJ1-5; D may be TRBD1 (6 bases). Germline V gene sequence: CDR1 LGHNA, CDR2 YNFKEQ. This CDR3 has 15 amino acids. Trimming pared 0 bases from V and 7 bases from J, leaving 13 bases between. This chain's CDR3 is CASSQDLGGSQPQHF. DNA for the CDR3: TGTGCCAGCAGCCAAGATCTGGGGGGCAGCCAGCCCCAGCATTTT.

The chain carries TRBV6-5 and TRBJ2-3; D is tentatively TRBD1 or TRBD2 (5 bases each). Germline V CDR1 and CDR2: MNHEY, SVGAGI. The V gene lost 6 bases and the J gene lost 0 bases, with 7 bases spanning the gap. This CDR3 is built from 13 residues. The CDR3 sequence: CASRRDSTDTQYF. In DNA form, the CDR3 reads TGTGCCAGCAGACGGGACAGCACAGATACGCAGTATTTT.

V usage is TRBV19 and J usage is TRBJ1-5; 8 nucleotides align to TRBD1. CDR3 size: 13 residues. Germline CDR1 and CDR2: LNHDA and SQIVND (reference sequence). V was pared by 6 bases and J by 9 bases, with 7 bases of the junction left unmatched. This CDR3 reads CASRETGVRPQHF. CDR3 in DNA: TGTGCCAGTAGGGAGACAGGGGTTCGGCCCCAGCATTTT.

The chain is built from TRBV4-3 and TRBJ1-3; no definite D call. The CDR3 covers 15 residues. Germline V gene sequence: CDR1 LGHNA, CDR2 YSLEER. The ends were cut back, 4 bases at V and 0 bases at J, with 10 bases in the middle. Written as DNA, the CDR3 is TGCGCCAGCAGCCCGGACCGAAACTCTGGAAACACCATATATTTT. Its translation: CASSPDRNSGNTIYF.

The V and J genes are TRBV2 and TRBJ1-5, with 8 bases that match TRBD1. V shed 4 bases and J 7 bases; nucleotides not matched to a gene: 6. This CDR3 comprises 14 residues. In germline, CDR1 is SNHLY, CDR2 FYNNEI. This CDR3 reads CASSGAGGRQPQHF. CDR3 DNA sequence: TGTGCCAGCAGTGGGGCAGGGGGCCGACAGCCCCAGCATTTT.

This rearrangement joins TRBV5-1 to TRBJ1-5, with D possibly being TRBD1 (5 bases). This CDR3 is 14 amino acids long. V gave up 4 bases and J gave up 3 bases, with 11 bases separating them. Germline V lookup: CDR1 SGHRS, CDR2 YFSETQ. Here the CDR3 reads CASSPGGDNQPQHF. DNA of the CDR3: TGCGCCAGCAGCCCGGGGGGTGACAATCAGCCCCAGCATTTT.

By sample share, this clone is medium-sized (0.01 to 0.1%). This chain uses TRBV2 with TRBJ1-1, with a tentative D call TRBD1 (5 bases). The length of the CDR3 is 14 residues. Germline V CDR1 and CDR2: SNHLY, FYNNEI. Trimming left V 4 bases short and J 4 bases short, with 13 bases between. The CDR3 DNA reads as TGTGCCAGCAGTGTCCCAGGAAGGGGCACTGAAGCTTTCTTT. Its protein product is CASSVPGRGTEAFF. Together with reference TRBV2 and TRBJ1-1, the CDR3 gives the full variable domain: EPEVTQTPSHQVTQMGQEVILRCVPISNHLYFYWYRQILGQKVEFLVSFYNNEISEKSEIFDDQFSVERPDGSNFTLKIRSTKLEDSAMYFCASSVPGRGTEAFFGQGTRLTVV.

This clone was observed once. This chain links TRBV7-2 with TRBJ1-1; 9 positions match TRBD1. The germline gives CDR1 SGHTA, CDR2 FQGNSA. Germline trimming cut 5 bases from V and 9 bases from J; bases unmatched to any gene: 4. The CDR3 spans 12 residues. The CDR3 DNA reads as TGTGCCAGCAGCCGGGACAGGGAGCAAGCTTTCTTT. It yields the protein CASSRDREQAFF.

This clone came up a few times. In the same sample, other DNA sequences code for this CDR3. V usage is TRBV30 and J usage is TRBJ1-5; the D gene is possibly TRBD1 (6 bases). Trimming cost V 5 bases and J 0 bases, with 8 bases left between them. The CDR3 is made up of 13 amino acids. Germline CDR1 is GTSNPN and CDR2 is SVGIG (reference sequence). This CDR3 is CAWSRGSNQPQHF. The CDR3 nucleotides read TGTGCCTGGTCCAGGGGTAGCAATCAGCCCCAGCATTTT.

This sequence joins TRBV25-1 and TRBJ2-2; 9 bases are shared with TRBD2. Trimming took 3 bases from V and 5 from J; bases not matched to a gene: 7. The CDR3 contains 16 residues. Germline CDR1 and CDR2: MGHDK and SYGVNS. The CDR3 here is CASSDYTSGQTGELFF. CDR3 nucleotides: TGTGCCAGCAGTGACTACACTAGCGGGCAGACCGGGGAGCTGTTTTTT.

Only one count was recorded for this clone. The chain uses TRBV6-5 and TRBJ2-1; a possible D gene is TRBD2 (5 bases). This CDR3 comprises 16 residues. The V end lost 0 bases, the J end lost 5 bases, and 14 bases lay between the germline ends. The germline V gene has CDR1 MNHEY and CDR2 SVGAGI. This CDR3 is CASSYSERARDNEQFF. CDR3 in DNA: TGTGCCAGCAGTTACTCTGAGAGGGCACGAGACAATGAGCAGTTCTTC.

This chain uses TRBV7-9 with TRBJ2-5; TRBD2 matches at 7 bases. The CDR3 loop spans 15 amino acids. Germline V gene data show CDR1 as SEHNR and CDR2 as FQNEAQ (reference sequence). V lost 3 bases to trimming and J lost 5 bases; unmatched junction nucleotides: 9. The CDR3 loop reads CASSFAGRIGETQYF. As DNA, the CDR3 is TGTGCCAGCAGCTTCGCCGGGAGGATAGGCGAGACCCAGTACTTC.

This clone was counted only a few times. The CDR3 sequence is CASSLVGTGSSYEQYF. CDR3 DNA: TGTGCCAGCAGCTTAGTTGGGACAGGAAGCTCCTACGAGCAGTACTTC. The rearrangement uses TRBV7-2 and TRBJ2-7; TRBD1 matches at 8 bases. This CDR3 comprises 16 residues. The trim removed 1 base at V and 0 bases at J, leaving 5 bases unmatched. Germline V gene sequence: CDR1 SGHTA, CDR2 FQGNSA. Looking up the rest from reference TRBV7-2 and TRBJ2-7 gives the full variable domain: GAGVSQSPSNKVTEKGKDVELRCDPISGHTALYWYRQSLGQGLEFLIYFQGNSAPDKSGLPSDRFSAERTGGSVSTLTIQRTQQEDSAVYLCASSLVGTGSSYEQYFGPGTRLTVT.

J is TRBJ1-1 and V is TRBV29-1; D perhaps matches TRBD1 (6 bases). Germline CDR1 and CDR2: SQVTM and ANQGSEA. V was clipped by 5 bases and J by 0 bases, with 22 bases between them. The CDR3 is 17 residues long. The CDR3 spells CSVRQPRSRGLNTEAFF. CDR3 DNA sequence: TGCAGCGTTAGGCAACCGCGCTCCAGGGGCCTGAACACTGAAGCTTTCTTT.